This TCR beta chain originates from a study of identifying expanded T cells in peripheral blood. J was trimmed by 8 bases and V by 5 bases; bases with no gene match: 3. CDR1 and CDR2 from the germline V gene are SEHNR and FQNEAQ (reference sequence). The CDR3 contains 12 residues. This table comes from immunoSEQ multiplex PCR, and its TCRdb copy is limited to in-frame clones, with some not included. The profile shows approximately 86,000 clones, 85% of them singletons. The source material was blood. The sequence derives from a person between 18 and 75 years old in good health. The genes are TRBV7-9 and TRBJ1-2; 9 bases are a match to TRBD1. CDR3 loop: CASSRDREGYTF. The CDR3 DNA is TGTGCCAGCAGCAGGGACAGGGAAGGCTACACCTTC.